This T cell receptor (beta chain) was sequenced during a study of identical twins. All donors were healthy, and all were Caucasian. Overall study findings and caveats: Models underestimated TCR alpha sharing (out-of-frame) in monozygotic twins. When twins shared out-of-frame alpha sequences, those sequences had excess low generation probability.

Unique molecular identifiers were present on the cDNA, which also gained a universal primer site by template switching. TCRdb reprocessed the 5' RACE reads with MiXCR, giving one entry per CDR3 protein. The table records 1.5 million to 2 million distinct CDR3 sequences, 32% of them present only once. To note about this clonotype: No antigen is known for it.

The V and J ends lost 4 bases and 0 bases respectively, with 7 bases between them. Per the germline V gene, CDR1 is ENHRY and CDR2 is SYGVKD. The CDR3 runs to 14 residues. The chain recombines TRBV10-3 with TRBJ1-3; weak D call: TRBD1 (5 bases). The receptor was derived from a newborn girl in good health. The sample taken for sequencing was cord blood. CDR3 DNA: TGTGCCATCAGTGGGACAAACTCTGGAAACACCATATATTTT. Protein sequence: CAISGTNSGNTIYF.